This is a list of T cell receptor beta chains from one sample in a study of human T cells and chemical hapten exposure. MiXCR was run by TCRdb on the RACE reads, yielding one entry per CDR3 protein. The table has roughly 50,000 distinct CDR3 sequences, approximately 9.9% seen once. The input for sequencing was whole blood, taken in connection with sensitization to the hapten diphenylcyclopropenone (DPC). Source of these receptors: a woman between 40 and 55 years old with alopecia areata. Some clones in this sample may be carry-over from other donors' samples. Each CDR3 is given with its conserved first and last residue. Each record gives: J gene, clone size, CDR3 length, V gene, D gene, CDR3 protein, CDR3 DNA. The D gene is left open where the match is weak. A row's size may be missing; if present it is once, few, many or a size class.

TRBJ2-5 | . | 14 | TRBV7-2 | . | CASSTQEVQETQYF | TGTGCCAGCAGCACACAGGAAGTTCAAGAGACCCAGTACTTC
TRBJ2-3 | many | 14 | TRBV7-9 | . | CASSLAQSTDTQYF | TGTGCCAGCAGCTTGGCCCAGAGCACAGATACGCAGTATTTT
TRBJ1-1 | . | 14 | TRBV4-2 | TRBD1 | CASSQARDRPEAFF | TGTGCCAGCAGCCAAGCCCGGGACAGGCCTGAAGCTTTCTTT
TRBJ1-1 | . | 14 | TRBV12-3/TRBV12-4 | . | CASNPMGDETEAFF | TGTGCCAGCAACCCGATGGGGGATGAAACTGAAGCTTTCTTT
TRBJ2-3 | . | 14 | TRBV29-1 | TRBD1 | CSVERQGVTDTQYF | TGCAGCGTTGAAAGACAGGGGGTAACAGATACGCAGTATTTT
TRBJ2-4 | . | 14 | TRBV5-6 | . | CASSLAGQANIQYF | TGTGCCAGCAGCTTGGCGGGCCAAGCAAACATTCAGTACTTC
TRBJ2-3 | few | 15 | TRBV12-3/TRBV12-4 | TRBD2 | CASSSRTSVPDTQYF | TGTGCCAGCAGTTCCAGGACTAGCGTCCCAGATACGCAGTATTTT
TRBJ2-1 | many | 18 | TRBV4-3 | TRBD1 | CASSPLGDRGMSGNEQFF | TGCGCCAGCAGCCCCTTGGGCGACAGGGGAATGAGTGGCAATGAGCAGTTCTTC
TRBJ2-7 | many | 14 | TRBV29-1 | TRBD1 | CSVEDPGTVHEQYF | TGCAGCGTTGAAGATCCCGGGACAGTCCACGAGCAGTACTTC
TRBJ2-1 | few | 11 | TRBV7-2 | . | CASSRWDEQFF | TGTGCCAGCAGCCGGTGGGATGAGCAGTTCTTC
TRBJ1-2 | few | 14 | TRBV7-2 | . | CASILSKGDYGYTF | TGTGCCAGCATCCTTAGTAAGGGGGACTATGGCTACACCTTC
TRBJ2-1 | many | 14 | TRBV25-1 | . | CASSVSGTYNEQFF | TGTGCCAGCAGTGTTAGCGGTACCTACAATGAGCAGTTCTTC
TRBJ1-4 | . | 15 | TRBV7-8 | . | CASSRSGTGNEKLFF | TGTGCCAGCAGCCGCTCAGGGACGGGTAATGAAAAACTGTTTTTT
TRBJ2-7 | . | 11 | TRBV10-3 | . | CAITNRNEQYF | TGTGCCATCACTAACAGGAACGAGCAGTACTTC
TRBJ1-2 | . | 13 | TRBV5-1 | . | CASSLQGDYGYTF | TGCGCCAGCAGCCTACAGGGAGACTATGGCTACACCTTC
TRBJ1-1 | . | 14 | TRBV5-1 | . | CASSPLGGRGEAFF | TGCGCCAGCAGCCCCCTGGGGGGGCGAGGTGAAGCTTTCTTT
TRBJ2-7 | . | 14 | TRBV4-1 | . | CASSQASTLHEQYF | TGCGCCAGCAGCCAAGCTTCGACTCTGCACGAGCAGTACTTC
TRBJ2-3 | many | 16 | TRBV6-5 | . | CASMVGAGDSPDTQYF | TGTGCCAGCATGGTGGGAGCGGGGGACAGCCCAGATACGCAGTATTTT
TRBJ2-3 | many | 15 | TRBV10-3 | TRBD1 | CAISGDRGDADTQYF | TGTGCCATCAGTGGGGACAGGGGGGATGCAGATACGCAGTATTTT
TRBJ1-1 | few | 15 | TRBV12-3/TRBV12-4 | TRBD1 | CASSPRTGPNTEAFF | TGTGCCAGCAGTCCCAGGACAGGACCGAACACTGAAGCTTTCTTT
TRBJ2-7 | many | 13 | TRBV29-1 | TRBD2 | CSAFSGGSYEQYF | TGCAGCGCCTTCAGCGGGGGAAGTTACGAGCAGTACTTC
TRBJ2-7 | many | 14 | TRBV20-1 | TRBD2 | CSAYSGEGFYEQYF | TGCAGTGCCTATAGCGGGGAGGGCTTCTACGAGCAGTACTTC
TRBJ2-7 | many | 13 | TRBV6-2/TRBV6-3 | . | CASSTGLLGEQYF | TGTGCCAGCAGTACGGGACTCCTCGGTGAGCAGTACTTC
TRBJ2-7 | few | 13 | TRBV5-5 | TRBD1 | CASSLPGGHEQYF | TGTGCCAGCAGCTTGCCAGGGGGCCACGAGCAGTACTTC
TRBJ2-7 | few | 14 | TRBV28 | TRBD1 | CASSPTGATYEQYF | TGTGCCAGCAGTCCTACAGGGGCGACCTACGAGCAGTACTTC
TRBJ2-7 | . | 14 | TRBV2 | . | CASKVDLTAAEQYF | TGTGCCAGCAAGGTCGATCTGACTGCGGCCGAGCAGTACTTC
TRBJ1-3 | . | 14 | TRBV20-1 | . | CSAGPRATGNTIYF | TGCAGTGCAGGTCCGCGGGCTACTGGAAACACCATATATTTT
TRBJ1-2 | many | 15 | TRBV3-1 | . | CASSDGTQGLDGYTF | TGTGCCAGCAGCGATGGAACTCAGGGGCTCGATGGCTACACCTTC